The 25 T cell receptor beta chains given below trace back to one sample, sequenced in a study of CD8+ T cells in alopecia areata. Investigators isolated RNA and reverse transcribed it into cDNA to act as the sequencing template. Profiled with immunoSEQ multiplex PCR; TCRdb holds only in-frame clones, not every one. The sample records a few hundred thousand clones, 65% to 70% being singletons. Sequenced material: CD4+ T cells sorted from blood, taken at week 0. Receptors originate from a human donor with alopecia areata.

V gene TRBV4-2 combines with J gene TRBJ1-6; 7 positions agree with TRBD1. The CDR3 contains 15 residues. Trimming removed 2 bases from V and 5 bases from J; junction bases left unmatched: 3. The germline V gene encodes CDR1 LGHNA and CDR2 YNFKEQ. The CDR3 region is CASSQRGQNNSPLHF. CDR3 nucleotide sequence: TGTGCCAGCAGCCAACGGGGACAGAATAATTCACCCCTCCACTTT.

V gene TRBV5-6 combines with J gene TRBJ2-5; D unresolved. CDR1 is SGHDT, CDR2 YYEEEE, per germline. This CDR3 is 16 amino acids long. V was pared by 2 bases and J by 3 bases, with 17 bases between. CDR3 in DNA: TGTGCCAGCAGCTTCCGTCGGGCATTGGGTGAAGAGACCCAGTACTTC. It is translated as CASSFRRALGEETQYF.

The V gene is TRBV9, the J gene TRBJ1-2; TRBD1 aligns across 7 bases. V shed 6 bases and J 6 bases; nucleotides not matched to a gene: 8. The CDR3 is made up of 13 amino acids. The germline V gene encodes CDR1 SGDLS and CDR2 YYNGEE. CDR3 nucleotides: TGTGCCAGCACGCGACGGACAGGCGATGGCTACACCTTC. The encoded protein is CASTRRTGDGYTF.

The V and J genes are TRBV30 and TRBJ2-1; D may be TRBD1 (6 bases). Germline V gene lookup returns CDR1 GTSNPN and CDR2 SVGIG (reference sequence). The CDR3 spans 12 residues. V gave up 8 bases and J gave up 7 bases, with 15 bases separating them. CDR3 nucleotide sequence: TGTGCCGGGGGACATGCCCTAAATGAGCAGTTCTTC. Protein: CAGGHALNEQFF.

The chain uses TRBV15 and TRBJ2-7, with 7 positions matching TRBD2. Looked up from germline, CDR1 is LNHNV and CDR2 is YYDKDF (reference sequence). J gave up 3 bases and V 1 base, and 3 bases lay outside the gene matches. The CDR3 covers 14 residues. The DNA for the CDR3 is TGTGCCACCAGCAGAGGCCCTAGCGGCTACGAGCAGTACTTC. Protein sequence: CATSRGPSGYEQYF.

About this clone: The junction departs from germline at one end; a sequencing error may be responsible. V usage is TRBV7-9 and J usage is TRBJ2-5, with TRBD1 matching over 8 bases. The germline CDR1 and CDR2 sequences are SEHNR and FQNEAQ (reference sequence). The CDR3 contains 15 residues. In DNA form, the CDR3 reads TGTGCCAGCAGCGCCCGGAGGACAGGGCAAGGGACCCAGTACTTC. It codes for CASSARRTGQGTQYF.

This rearrangement joins TRBV4-3 to TRBJ2-1; the match to TRBD2 covers 9 bases. Per the germline V gene, CDR1 is LGHNA and CDR2 is YSLEER. V was pared by 1 base and J by 8 bases, with 12 bases of the junction left unmatched. The CDR3 loop spans 17 amino acids. DNA for the CDR3: TGCGCCAGCAGCCAAGGTAGCGGGGGCCCTCCGGCGGATGAGCAGTTCTTC. Translation: CASSQGSGGPPADEQFF.

The table lists this clone with a few counts. The chain has TRBV5-4 and TRBJ2-3; D unresolved. The V and J ends lost 0 bases and 4 bases respectively, with 15 bases between them. Germline V lookup: CDR1 SGHNT, CDR2 YYREEE (reference sequence). The CDR3 spans 16 residues. Here the CDR3 reads CASSLEASPMADTQYF. CDR3 nucleotide sequence: TGTGCCAGCAGCTTGGAGGCTAGTCCAATGGCAGATACGCAGTATTTT. Filled out from reference TRBV5-4 and TRBJ2-3, the complete variable domain reads ETGVTQSPTHLIKTRGQQVTLRCSSQSGHNTVSWYQQALGQGPQFIFQYYREEENGRGNFPPRFSGLQFPNYSSELNVNALELDDSALYLCASSLEASPMADTQYFGPGTRLTVL.

This clone has more than one count but fewer than ten. The chain uses TRBV7-9 and TRBJ2-2, with D unresolved. The CDR3 covers 12 residues. CDR1 SEHNR and CDR2 FQNEAQ come from the germline V gene (reference sequence). Deletions cut 3 bases from V and 2 bases from J, with 1 base between. The CDR3 is CASSFNTGELFF. The CDR3 DNA reads as TGTGCCAGCAGCTTTAACACCGGGGAGCTGTTTTTT.

Comment on this clone: A junction end diverges from the germline sequence, so it may reflect a read error. The CDR3 DNA reads TGCAGCGTTGACGCCCGGGACGGTGGAACGACTTTT. Translating it yields CSVDARDGGTTF. V and J are TRBV29-1 and TRBJ1-4, with D perhaps matching TRBD1 (5 bases). Per the germline V gene, CDR1 is SQVTM and CDR2 is ANQGSEA. CDR3 length: 12 amino acids.

The CDR3 here is CASSSYRESYEQYF. The CDR3 DNA reads as TGTGCCAGCAGCTCTTACAGGGAATCCTACGAGCAGTACTTC. The chain carries TRBV7-8 and TRBJ2-7, with D possibly TRBD1 on 6 matching bases. V lost 4 bases, J lost 1 base, and 11 bases lay in between. In germline, CDR1 is SGHVS, CDR2 FQNEAQ. The CDR3 spans 14 residues.

V usage is TRBV7-2 and J usage is TRBJ2-1; D may be TRBD1 (5 bases). This CDR3 is 14 amino acids long. Trimming left V 5 bases short and J 5 bases short, with 13 bases between. The V gene's germline CDR1 is SGHTA and CDR2 FQGNSA. CDR3 DNA: TGTGCCAGCAGCACCCTCCGACAGAACAATGAGCAGTTCTTC. Translating gives CASSTLRQNNEQFF.

This clone was counted only a few times. The rearrangement joins TRBV19 to TRBJ2-6; weak D call: TRBD1 (5 bases). CDR1 and CDR2 (germline): LNHDA, SQIVND (reference sequence). The CDR3 consists of 15 residues. The V end was cut by 4 bases, the J end by 4 bases, with 11 bases between. DNA for the CDR3: TGTGCCAGTAGTACATCAGGGCCAGGGGCCAACGTCCTGACTTTC. It translates to CASSTSGPGANVLTF.

The chain uses TRBV25-1 and TRBJ2-4; 10 bases are a match to TRBD2. Germline CDR1 MGHDK, CDR2 SYGVNS. The CDR3 covers 17 residues. V lost 3 bases to trimming and J lost 1 base; unmatched junction nucleotides: 6. The CDR3 coding sequence is TGTGCCAGCAGTGACTCAACTAGCGGGGTTGCCAAAAACATTCAGTACTTC. The encoded protein is CASSDSTSGVAKNIQYF.

The rearrangement uses TRBV30 and TRBJ1-2; D possibly corresponds to TRBD1 (5 bases). The CDR3 has 12 amino acids. The ends were cut back, 4 bases at V and 4 bases at J, with 10 bases in the middle. Germline V gives CDR1 GTSNPN, CDR2 SVGIG (reference sequence). The CDR3 loop is CAWTGGLYGYTF. The CDR3, as DNA: TGTGCCTGGACGGGGGGTCTCTATGGCTACACCTTC.

The chain couples TRBV18 to TRBJ2-1; TRBD1 or TRBD2 may be the D gene (5 bases each). V shed 3 bases and J shed 0 bases, with 6 bases lying between them. Per the germline V gene, CDR1 is KGHSH and CDR2 is LQKENI. The CDR3 has 14 residues. CDR3 loop: CASSPGVSYNEQFF. Written as DNA, the CDR3 is TGTGCCAGCTCACCGGGGGTCTCCTACAATGAGCAGTTCTTC.

The chain links TRBV7-8 to TRBJ2-4, with TRBD2 matching 9 bases. This CDR3 has 17 amino acids. V trimming: 4 bases; J trimming: 1 base; junction bases outside the gene matches: 8. CDR1 is SGHVS and CDR2 is FQNEAQ in the germline V gene. This CDR3 is CASSSSFSGGAKNIQYF. The CDR3 DNA reads as TGTGCCAGCAGCTCCTCCTTTAGCGGGGGTGCCAAAAACATTCAGTACTTC.

The chain is built from TRBV5-6 and TRBJ2-1; tentatively, D is TRBD2 (5 bases). Germline V gene lookup returns CDR1 SGHDT and CDR2 YYEEEE. Trimming removed 0 bases at V and 8 bases at J, with 12 bases between. This CDR3 is 14 amino acids long. CDR3 protein: CASSLEVRRHEQFF. CDR3 in DNA: TGTGCCAGCAGCTTGGAAGTCCGGAGGCATGAGCAGTTCTTC.

This clone was observed a few times. The genes are TRBV7-2 and TRBJ2-2; tentatively, D is TRBD2 (7 bases). The V gene's germline CDR1 is SGHTA and CDR2 FQGNSA. This CDR3 has 13 residues. V was clipped by 4 bases and J by 9 bases, with 12 bases between them. In DNA, the CDR3 is TGTGCCAGCAGCTACGCGGGGGCCCGGGAGCTGTTTTTT. Encoded protein: CASSYAGARELFF.

Only a few counts were recorded for this clone. The DNA for the CDR3 is TGTGCCACCAGCAATCCCTCTGGGGCCAACGTCCTGACTTTC. Translating gives CATSNPSGANVLTF. V is TRBV15 and J is TRBJ2-6; D unresolved. Germline lookup yields CDR1 LNHNV and CDR2 YYDKDF (reference sequence). The ends were cut back, 4 bases at V and 0 bases at J, with 4 bases in the middle. The CDR3 sequence is 14 residues long.

The chain combines TRBV7-9 with TRBJ1-2; 7 bases map to TRBD1. J gave up 4 bases and V 4 bases, and 6 bases lay outside the gene matches. The germline gives CDR1 SEHNR, CDR2 FQNEAQ (reference sequence). CDR3 length: 14 residues. CDR3 loop: CASSYDREGYGYTF. The CDR3 DNA is TGTGCCAGCAGCTACGACAGGGAGGGCTATGGCTACACCTTC. Full variable domain (missing parts from reference TRBV7-9 and TRBJ1-2): DTGVSQNPRHKITKRGQNVTFRCDPISEHNRLYWYRQTLGQGPEFLTYFQNEAQLEKSRLLSDRFSAERPKGSFSTLEIQRTEQGDSAMYLCASSYDREGYGYTFGSGTRLTVV.

The genes are TRBV29-1 and TRBJ1-2, with D possibly TRBD1 on 6 matching bases. From germline, CDR1 is SQVTM and CDR2 ANQGSEA. The CDR3 has 12 amino acids. Trimming took off 2 bases at V and 8 bases at J, with 12 bases between the two ends. The CDR3 protein is CSVEQGTGGYTF. The CDR3 DNA reads TGCAGCGTTGAACAGGGGACCGGGGGCTACACCTTC.

The count of this clone is one. This chain connects TRBV7-3 to TRBJ1-2; 9 nucleotides line up with TRBD1. The CDR3 is made up of 14 amino acids. Trimming cost V 3 bases and J 3 bases; bases outside gene matches: 2. The germline CDR1 and CDR2 sequences are SGHTA and FQGTGA. In DNA, the CDR3 is TGTGCCAGCAGCTTGGGACAGGGTGACTATGGCTACACCTTC. Translation gives CASSLGQGDYGYTF.

The CDR3 nucleotides are TGTGCCAGCAGTTTTGGACAGGGATACACTGAAGCTTTCTTT. The encoded protein is CASSFGQGYTEAFF. The gene calls are TRBV27 and TRBJ1-1; TRBD1 matches 8 bases. V was pared by 3 bases and J by 3 bases, with 3 bases of the junction left unmatched. This CDR3 has 14 residues. The germline V gene has CDR1 MNHEY and CDR2 SMNVEV (reference sequence).

The chain joins TRBV21-1 to TRBJ1-5. TRBV21-1 is marked as a pseudogene. The CDR3 loop spans 14 amino acids. The CDR3 loop reads CASSKVVSNQPQHF. CDR3 nucleotides: TGTGCCAGCAGCAAAGTTGTTAGCAATCAGCCCCAGCATTTT.